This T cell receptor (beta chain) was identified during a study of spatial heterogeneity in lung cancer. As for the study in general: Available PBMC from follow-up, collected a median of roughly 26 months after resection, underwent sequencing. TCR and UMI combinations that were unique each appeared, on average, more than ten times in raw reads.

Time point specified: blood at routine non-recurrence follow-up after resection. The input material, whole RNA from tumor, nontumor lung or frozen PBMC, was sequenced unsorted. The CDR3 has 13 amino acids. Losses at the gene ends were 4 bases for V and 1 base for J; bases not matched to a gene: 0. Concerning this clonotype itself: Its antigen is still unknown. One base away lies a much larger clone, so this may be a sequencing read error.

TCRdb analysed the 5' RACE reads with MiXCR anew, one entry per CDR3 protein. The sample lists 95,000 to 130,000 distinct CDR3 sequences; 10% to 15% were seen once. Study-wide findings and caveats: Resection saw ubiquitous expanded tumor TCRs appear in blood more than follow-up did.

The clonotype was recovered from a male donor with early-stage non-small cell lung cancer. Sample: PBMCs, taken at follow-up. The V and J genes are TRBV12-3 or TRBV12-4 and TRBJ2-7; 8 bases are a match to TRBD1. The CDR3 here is CASSWTGSYEQYF. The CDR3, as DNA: TGTGCCAGCAGTTGGACAGGGTCCTACGAGCAGTACTTC.